This T cell receptor beta chain comes out of a study of blood T cell repertoires in COVID-19. Study overall: Nucleic acid was either cDNA or gDNA, and it came from T cells, B-cell-depleted T cells, or PBMCs.

Trimming pared 5 bases from V and 7 bases from J, leaving 15 bases between. The CDR3 is 14 residues long. Germline V gene lookup returns CDR1 SGHRS and CDR2 YFSETQ. How the authors handled the data: Amplified reference gene primers provided the basis for estimating nucleated cell counts. The table came from immunoSEQ multiplex PCR; TCRdb's copy has only in-frame clones and leaves some out. The DNA gave D and trimming, while V, J and clone size come from that table. The sample shows roughly 95,000 clones, 82% of them seen only once. This clonotype was sampled from a man aged 80 or over with acute or convalescent COVID-19. Sequencing used peripheral blood. The chain couples TRBV5-1 to TRBJ1-4; D uncertain. CDR3 sequence reads: CASSRSQAGEKLFF. CDR3 DNA sequence: TGCGCCAGCAGTCGGAGCCAGGCGGGTGAAAAACTGTTTTTT. Full variable domain (remainder filled in from reference TRBV5-1 and TRBJ1-4): KAGVTQTPRYLIKTRGQQVTLSCSPISGHRSVSWYQQTPGQGLQFLFEYFSETQRNKGNFPGRFSGRQFSNSRSEMNVSTLELGDSALYLCASSRSQAGEKLFFGSGTQLSVL.